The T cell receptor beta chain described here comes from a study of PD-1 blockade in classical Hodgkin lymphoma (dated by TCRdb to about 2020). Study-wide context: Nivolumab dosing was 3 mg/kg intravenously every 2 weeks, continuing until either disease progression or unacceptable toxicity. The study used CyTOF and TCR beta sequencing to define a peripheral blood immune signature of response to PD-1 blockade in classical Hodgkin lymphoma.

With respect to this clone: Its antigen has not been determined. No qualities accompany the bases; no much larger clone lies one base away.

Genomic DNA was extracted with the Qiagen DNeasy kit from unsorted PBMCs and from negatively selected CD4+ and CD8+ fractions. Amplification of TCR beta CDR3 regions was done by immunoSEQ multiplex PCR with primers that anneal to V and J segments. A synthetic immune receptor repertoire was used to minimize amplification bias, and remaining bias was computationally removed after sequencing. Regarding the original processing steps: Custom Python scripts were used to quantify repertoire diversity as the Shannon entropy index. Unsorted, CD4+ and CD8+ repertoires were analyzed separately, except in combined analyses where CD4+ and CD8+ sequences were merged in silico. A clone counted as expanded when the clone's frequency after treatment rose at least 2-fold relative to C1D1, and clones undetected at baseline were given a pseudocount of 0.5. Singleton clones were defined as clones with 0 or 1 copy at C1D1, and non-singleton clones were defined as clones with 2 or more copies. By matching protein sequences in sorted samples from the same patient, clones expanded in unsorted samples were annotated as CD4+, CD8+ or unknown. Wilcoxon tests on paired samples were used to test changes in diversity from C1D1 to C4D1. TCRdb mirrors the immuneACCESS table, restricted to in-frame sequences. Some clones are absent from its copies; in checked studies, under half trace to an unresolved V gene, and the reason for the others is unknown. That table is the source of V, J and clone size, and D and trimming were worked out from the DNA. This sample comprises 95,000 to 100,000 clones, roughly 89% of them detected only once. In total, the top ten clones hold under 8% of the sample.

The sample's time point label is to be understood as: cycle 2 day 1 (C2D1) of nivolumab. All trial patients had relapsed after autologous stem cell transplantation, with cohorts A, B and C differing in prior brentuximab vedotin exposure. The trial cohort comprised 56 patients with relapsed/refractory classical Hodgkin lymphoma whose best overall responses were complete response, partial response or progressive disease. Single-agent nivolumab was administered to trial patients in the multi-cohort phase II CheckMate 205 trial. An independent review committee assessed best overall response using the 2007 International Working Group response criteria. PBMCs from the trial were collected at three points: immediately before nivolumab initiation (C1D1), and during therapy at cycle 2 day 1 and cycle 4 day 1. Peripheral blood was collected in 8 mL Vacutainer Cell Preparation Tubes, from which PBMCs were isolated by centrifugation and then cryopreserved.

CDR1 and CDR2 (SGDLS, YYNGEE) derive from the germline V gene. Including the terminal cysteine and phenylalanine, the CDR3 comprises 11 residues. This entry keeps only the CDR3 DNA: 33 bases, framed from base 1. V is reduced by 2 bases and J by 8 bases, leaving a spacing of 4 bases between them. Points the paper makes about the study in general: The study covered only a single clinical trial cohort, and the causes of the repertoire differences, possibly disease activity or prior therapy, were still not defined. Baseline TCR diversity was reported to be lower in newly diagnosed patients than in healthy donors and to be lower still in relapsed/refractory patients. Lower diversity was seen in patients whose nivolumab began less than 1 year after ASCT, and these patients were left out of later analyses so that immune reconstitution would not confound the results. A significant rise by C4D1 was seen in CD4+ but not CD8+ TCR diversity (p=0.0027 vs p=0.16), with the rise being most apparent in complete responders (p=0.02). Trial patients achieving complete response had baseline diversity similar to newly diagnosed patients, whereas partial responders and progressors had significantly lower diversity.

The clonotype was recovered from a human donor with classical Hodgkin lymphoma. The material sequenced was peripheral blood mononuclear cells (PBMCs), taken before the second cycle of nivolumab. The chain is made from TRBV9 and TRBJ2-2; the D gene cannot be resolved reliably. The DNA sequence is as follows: TGTGCCAGCAGCGTGACGGGGGAGCTGTTTTTT. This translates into CASSVTGELFF. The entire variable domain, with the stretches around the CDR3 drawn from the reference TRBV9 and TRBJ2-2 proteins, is DSGVTQTPKHLITATGQRVTLRCSPRSGDLSVYWYQQSLDQGLQFLIQYYNGEERAKGNILERFSAQQFPDLHSELNLSSLELGDSALYFCASSVTGELFFGEGSRLTVL.